This TCR beta chain was profiled in a study of cytomegalovirus exposure and HLA in healthy donors. A multiplex PCR was run with 60 Vbeta primers and 13 Jbeta primers. Per the study methods: Later reanalysis found 60 million to 90 million unique TCR beta chains, roughly 10 million of them shared. TCRdb's table, derived via immunoSEQ multiplex PCR, lists solely in-frame clones and lacks some. The V and J calls and the clone size are those of that table, but D and trimming were determined from the DNA. This table holds 170,000 or so clones, 70% to 75% found once. The CDR3 is made up of 14 amino acids. Germline-derived CDR1 and CDR2 are SGHAT and FQNNGV. V was clipped by 5 bases and J by 8 bases; unmatched bases: 9.

This chain uses TRBV11-2 with TRBJ2-1, with TRBD2 identical over 7 bases. The sequencing input was PBMCs. This receptor was taken from a male donor in good health and CMV-seronegative. The CDR3 sequence is CASSITSAGDEQFF. The CDR3 DNA sequence: TGTGCCAGCAGCATTACTAGCGCCGGGGATGAGCAGTTCTTC.